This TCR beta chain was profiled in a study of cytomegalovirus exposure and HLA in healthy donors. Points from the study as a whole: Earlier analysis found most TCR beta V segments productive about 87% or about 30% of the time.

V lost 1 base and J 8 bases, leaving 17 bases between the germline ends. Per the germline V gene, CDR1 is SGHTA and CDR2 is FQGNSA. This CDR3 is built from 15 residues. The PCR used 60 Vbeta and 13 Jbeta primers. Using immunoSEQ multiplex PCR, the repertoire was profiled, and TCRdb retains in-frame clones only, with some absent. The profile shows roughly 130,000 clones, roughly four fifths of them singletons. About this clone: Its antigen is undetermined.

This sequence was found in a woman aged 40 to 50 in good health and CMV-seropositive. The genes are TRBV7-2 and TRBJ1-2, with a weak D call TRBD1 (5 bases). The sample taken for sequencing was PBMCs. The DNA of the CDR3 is TGTGCCAGCAGCTTAGTGGAGGGCAGGGTCGACGGCTACACCTTC. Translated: CASSLVEGRVDGYTF.